The rows below give T cell receptor beta chains drawn from one sample of a study of cytomegalovirus exposure and HLA in healthy donors. The data were produced by immunoSEQ multiplex PCR, yet TCRdb's version contains in-frame clones alone and is incomplete. The sample has 100,000 to 150,000 clones, roughly 87% seen once; the top ten hold 1.5%. Sequencing used PBMCs. The source of these receptors is a woman under 30 in good health and CMV-seronegative. Both conserved end residues are part of each CDR3. For some rows the clone size is stated as once, few or many, or as a class when expanded; others skip it.

>TRBV27|TRBJ1-5|few
CASSLASSQPQHF
>TRBV5-5|TRBJ1-5|.
CASSLRTGGDQPQHF
>TRBV6-5|TRBJ1-4|.
CASSYSPGANEKLFF
>TRBV10-3|TRBJ1-2|few
CAISEIQGANYGYTF
>TRBV29-1|TRBJ2-5|.
CSARPGDLETQYF
>TRBV6-1|TRBJ1-6|.
CASSVDRANSPLHF
>TRBV6-5|TRBJ2-7|.
CASSGGTGGTYEQYF
>TRBV7-8|TRBJ1-2|.
CASSALNDRGYGYTF
>TRBV2|TRBJ2-2|.
CASSPSFRTGGTGELFF
>TRBV11-2|TRBJ2-2|.
CASSLGQNTGELFF
>TRBV7-9|TRBJ1-1|.
CASSARTGSGFNTEAFF
>TRBV5-1|TRBJ2-7|.
CASSLQAARRNDEQYF
>TRBV28|TRBJ1-4|.
CASSLRRHNEKLFF
>TRBV5-1|TRBJ2-7|.
CASSALSGSPYEQYF
>TRBV5-1|TRBJ2-3|.
CASSGPPGGDTQYF
>TRBV9|TRBJ2-7|.
CASIRENSPTKSYEQYF
>TRBV2|TRBJ2-7|.
CASLDRGNEQYF
>TRBV6-5|TRBJ2-1|.
CASSSASGGYNEQFF
>TRBV6-5|TRBJ1-1|.
CASSLDRGLRAFF
>TRBV6-1|TRBJ2-7|.
CASSEGQGIHF
>TRBV7-2|TRBJ2-7|.
CASRGLSNEQYF
>TRBV7-7|TRBJ2-7|.
CASSLLPGEPYEQYF